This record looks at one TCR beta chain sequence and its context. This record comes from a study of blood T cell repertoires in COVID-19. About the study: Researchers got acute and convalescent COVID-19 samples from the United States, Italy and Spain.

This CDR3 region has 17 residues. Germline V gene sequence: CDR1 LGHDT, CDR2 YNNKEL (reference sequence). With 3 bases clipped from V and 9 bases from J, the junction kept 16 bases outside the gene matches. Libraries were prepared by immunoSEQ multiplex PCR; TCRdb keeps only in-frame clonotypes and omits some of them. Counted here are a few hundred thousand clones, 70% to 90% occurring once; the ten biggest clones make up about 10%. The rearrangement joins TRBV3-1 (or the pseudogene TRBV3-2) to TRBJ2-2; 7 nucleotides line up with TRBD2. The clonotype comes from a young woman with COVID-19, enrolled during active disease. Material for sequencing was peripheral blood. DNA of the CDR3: TGTGCCAGCAGCCAGGAGGTCTGGGGGAGGGCCCATAGGGAGCTGTTTTTT. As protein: CASSQEVWGRAHRELFF.